This T cell receptor beta chain comes out of a study of cytomegalovirus exposure and HLA in healthy donors. Overall study findings and caveats: Earlier analysis yielded a pattern in which most TCR beta V segments were productive about 87% or about 30% of the time. Cytomegalovirus-associated status was assigned to 150 to 200 TCR beta chains.

On this clone itself: As yet, its antigen is unknown.

A multiplex PCR was run with 60 Vbeta primers and 13 Jbeta primers. TCRdb's table, derived via immunoSEQ multiplex PCR, lists solely in-frame clones and lacks some. The sample includes 150,000 to 250,000 clones, around 85% of them seen just once. V gave up 5 bases and J gave up 4 bases; unmatched junction bases: 2. Per the germline V gene, CDR1 is MNHEY and CDR2 is SVGAGI. The CDR3 has 13 amino acids. The chain couples TRBV6-5 to TRBJ2-7, with 10 bases identical to TRBD2. Sequences were obtained from PBMCs. This TCR came from a woman between 45 and 65 years old in good health and CMV-seronegative. CDR3 sequence reads: CASSRTSGYEQYF. DNA of the CDR3: TGTGCCAGCAGTCGGACTAGCGGATACGAGCAGTACTTC.